The TCR beta chain described here comes from a study of PD-1 blockade in classical Hodgkin lymphoma. Study findings and constraints: Some patients started nivolumab under 1 year after ASCT, and they were excluded. The drivers behind the repertoire differences, possibly disease activity or prior therapy, remain undefined. By C4D1, diversity of CD4+ TCRs had risen significantly, whereas that of CD8+ TCRs had not.

As concerns this clone: Its cognate antigen is unknown.

With 0 bases removed from V and 1 base from J, the gap between germline ends came to 5 bases. In germline, CDR1 is GTSNPN, CDR2 SVGIG (reference sequence). This CDR3 is 13 amino acids long. Time point noted: cycle 4 day 1 (C4D1), after 6 weeks of nivolumab. Brentuximab vedotin exposure varied among the patients, all of whom had relapsed after autologous stem cell transplantation. Measured with immunoSEQ multiplex PCR; TCRdb has only the in-frame clones, and not every one. The sample has some 100,000 clones; around 93% are singletons. This chain uses TRBV30 with TRBJ2-3; no clear D gene. The sample in question was peripheral blood mononuclear cells (PBMCs), obtained before the fourth cycle of nivolumab. The source is a human donor with classical Hodgkin lymphoma. CDR3 loop: CAWSVGGTDTQYF. DNA for the CDR3: TGTGCCTGGAGTGTAGGAGGCACAGATACGCAGTATTTT.